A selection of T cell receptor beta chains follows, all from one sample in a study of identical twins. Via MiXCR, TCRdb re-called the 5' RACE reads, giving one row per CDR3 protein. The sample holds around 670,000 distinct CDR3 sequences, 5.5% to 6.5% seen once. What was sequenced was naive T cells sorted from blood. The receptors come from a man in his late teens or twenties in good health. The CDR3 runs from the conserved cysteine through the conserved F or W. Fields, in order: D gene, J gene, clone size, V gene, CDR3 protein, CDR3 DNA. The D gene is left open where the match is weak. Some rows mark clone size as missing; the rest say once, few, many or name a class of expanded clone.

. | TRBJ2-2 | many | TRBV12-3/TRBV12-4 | CASSLFIGDRELFF | TGTGCCAGCAGTTTATTCATCGGGGACAGGGAGCTGTTTTTT
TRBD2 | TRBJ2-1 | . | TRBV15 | CATSRDRAGGPSEQFF | TGTGCCACCAGCAGAGATCGAGCGGGAGGGCCTAGTGAGCAGTTCTTC
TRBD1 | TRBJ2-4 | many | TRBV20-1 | CSAKQGAKNIQYF | TGCAGTGCCAAACAGGGGGCCAAAAACATTCAGTACTTC
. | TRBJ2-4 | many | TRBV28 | CASSRAVGKNIQYF | TGTGCCAGCAGTCGGGCGGTCGGCAAAAACATTCAGTACTTC
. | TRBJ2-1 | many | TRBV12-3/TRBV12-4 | CASSLGEGNSYNEQFF | TGTGCCAGCAGTTTAGGGGAAGGTAACTCCTACAATGAGCAGTTCTTC
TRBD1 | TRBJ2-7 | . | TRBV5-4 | CASSLEPTGTGKEQYF | TGTGCCAGCAGCTTAGAACCTACCGGGACAGGGAAAGAGCAGTACTTC
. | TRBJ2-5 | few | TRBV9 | CASSVGEWGRQLGETQYF | TGTGCCAGCAGCGTAGGAGAATGGGGGAGGCAACTCGGAGAGACCCAGTACTTC
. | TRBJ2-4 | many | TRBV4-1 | CASSQGTGAAKNIQYF | TGCGCCAGCAGCCAAGGGACGGGGGCAGCCAAAAACATTCAGTACTTC
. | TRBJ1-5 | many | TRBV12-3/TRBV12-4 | CASAPGHPQPQHF | TGTGCCAGCGCACCGGGACATCCTCAGCCCCAGCATTTT
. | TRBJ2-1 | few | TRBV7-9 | CASSFRGPSSYNEQFF | TGTGCCAGCAGCTTCCGGGGCCCGAGCTCCTACAATGAGCAGTTCTTC
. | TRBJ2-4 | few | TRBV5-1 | CASSLEQRLAKNIQYF | TGCGCCAGCAGCTTGGAACAGCGCCTAGCCAAAAACATTCAGTACTTC
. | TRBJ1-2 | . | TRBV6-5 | CASSYRELSLGYTF | TGTGCCAGCAGTTACAGGGAGCTAAGCCTTGGCTACACCTTC
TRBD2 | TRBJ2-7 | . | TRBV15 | CATSSASGMGDYEQYF | TGTGCCACCAGCAGTGCTAGCGGGATGGGGGACTACGAGCAGTACTTC
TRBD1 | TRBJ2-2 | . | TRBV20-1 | CSAAGTGYTGELFF | TGCAGTGCTGCCGGGACAGGCTACACCGGGGAGCTGTTTTTT
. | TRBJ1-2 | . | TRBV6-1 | CASSSLSSLNYGYTF | TGTGCCAGCTCCTCCTTATCCTCACTCAACTATGGCTACACCTTC
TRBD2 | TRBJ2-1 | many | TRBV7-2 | CASSLETGGSYNEQFF | TGTGCCAGCAGCTTAGAGACGGGAGGCTCCTACAATGAGCAGTTCTTC
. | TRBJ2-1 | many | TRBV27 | CASSLSQGGNEQFF | TGTGCCAGCAGTTTATCACAGGGAGGGAATGAGCAGTTCTTC
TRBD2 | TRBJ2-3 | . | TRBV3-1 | CASSEGTSGTDTQYF | TGTGCCAGCAGCGAAGGGACTAGCGGCACAGATACGCAGTATTTT
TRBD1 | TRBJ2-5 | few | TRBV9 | CASSVGTGSSQETQYF | TGTGCCAGCAGCGTCGGGACAGGGAGTTCCCAAGAGACCCAGTACTTC
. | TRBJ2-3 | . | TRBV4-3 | CASSPAERVGDTQYF | TGCGCCAGCAGCCCGGCGGAGCGGGTGGGAGATACGCAGTATTTT
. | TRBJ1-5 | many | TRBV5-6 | CASSLRGIGNQPQHF | TGTGCCAGCAGCTTGAGGGGGATTGGGAATCAGCCCCAGCATTTT
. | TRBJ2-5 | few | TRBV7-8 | CASSLGKPGSRETQYF | TGTGCCAGCAGCTTAGGGAAACCGGGATCCCGGGAGACCCAGTACTTC
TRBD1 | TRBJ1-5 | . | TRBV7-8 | CASSSGTANSNQPQHF | TGTGCCAGCAGCTCAGGGACAGCAAATAGCAATCAGCCCCAGCATTTT
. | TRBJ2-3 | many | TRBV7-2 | CASSSWSSLDTQYF | TGTGCCAGCAGCTCATGGTCGAGTCTAGATACGCAGTATTTT
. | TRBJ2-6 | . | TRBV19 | CASTPGANVLTF | TGTGCCAGTACCCCTGGGGCCAACGTCCTGACTTTC
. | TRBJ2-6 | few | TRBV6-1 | CASSPGVRSGANVLTF | TGTGCCAGCAGCCCAGGAGTTCGCTCTGGGGCCAACGTCCTGACTTTC
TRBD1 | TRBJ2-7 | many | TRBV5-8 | CASLGGNYEQYF | TGTGCCAGCCTAGGGGGCAACTACGAGCAGTACTTC
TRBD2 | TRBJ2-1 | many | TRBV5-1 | CASTSLAGPSSYNEQFF | TGCGCCAGCACCTCTCTAGCGGGCCCCTCCTCCTACAATGAGCAGTTCTTC
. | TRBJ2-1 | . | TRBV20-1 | CSAFRGYNEQFF | TGCAGTGCTTTCCGAGGGTACAATGAGCAGTTCTTC